The 17 T cell receptor beta chains below come from one sample, sequenced in a study of OX40 agonist ivuxolimab in advanced cancers. Some clones are missing from TCRdb's copy, which holds only in-frame ones; the method was immunoSEQ multiplex PCR. The sample lists 65,000 to 90,000 clones, roughly 90% seen once, with 2% to 2.5% in the top ten. The source material was CD4+ or CD8+ T cells sorted from blood, sampled in a trial of the OX40 agonist ivuxolimab. The source of these receptors is an adult with an advanced solid tumor such as melanoma, head and neck, liver or kidney cancer.

V and J are TRBV7-9 and TRBJ2-2; 7 bases fit TRBD1. This CDR3 comprises 15 residues. Germline V gene sequence: CDR1 SEHNR, CDR2 FQNEAQ (reference sequence). Trimming took 4 bases from V and 1 from J; bases not matched to a gene: 3. CDR3 region: CASSSRTGNTGELFF. CDR3 nucleotides: TGTGCCAGCAGCTCCCGGACAGGGAACACCGGGGAGCTGTTTTTT.

V and J are TRBV5-4 and TRBJ2-7; D might be TRBD1 (6 bases). The CDR3 extends over 13 amino acids. CDR1 is SGHNT, CDR2 YYREEE, per germline (reference sequence). The germline V and J ends were trimmed by 5 bases and 6 bases, with 15 bases remaining between them. CDR3 sequence: CASSRDRPGEQYF. CDR3 DNA sequence: TGTGCCAGCAGTCGAGACAGGCCAGGCGAGCAGTACTTC.

CDR3 loop: CASSQGPVNEQFF. DNA of the CDR3: TGTGCCAGCAGCCAAGGGCCCGTTAATGAGCAGTTCTTC. This chain uses TRBV14 with TRBJ2-1; D is ambiguous. The germline V gene has CDR1 SGHDN and CDR2 FVKESK. The V gene lost 1 base and the J gene lost 7 bases, with 8 bases spanning the gap. CDR3 length: 13 amino acids.

V and J are TRBV5-1 and TRBJ2-7, with 9 bases aligning to TRBD2. V was clipped by 4 bases and J by 4 bases; unmatched bases: 9. CDR3 length: 15 amino acids. CDR1 is SGHRS and CDR2 is YFSETQ in the germline V gene. CDR3 sequence (DNA): TGCGCCAGCAGCCCGGGTAGCGGGAGACAGTACGAGCAGTACTTC. As protein: CASSPGSGRQYEQYF.

The chain has TRBV9 and TRBJ2-1; 7 bases match TRBD2. Trimming took 0 bases from V and 6 from J; bases not matched to a gene: 6. The CDR3 consists of 15 residues. Germline-derived CDR1 and CDR2 are SGDLS and YYNGEE. The CDR3 loop is CASSVVLAEANEQFF. The CDR3 DNA follows: TGTGCCAGCAGCGTAGTCCTAGCGGAGGCCAATGAGCAGTTCTTC.

This chain connects TRBV7-8 to TRBJ2-3; TRBD2 aligns across 12 bases. The CDR3 has 17 amino acids. Germline-derived CDR1 and CDR2 are SGHVS and FQNEAQ. J lost 2 bases, V lost 2 bases, and 5 bases had no gene match. CDR3 coding DNA: TGTGCCAGCAGCTTACCTACTAGCGGGAGGCTCACAGATACGCAGTATTTT. Its protein product is CASSLPTSGRLTDTQYF.

The chain is built from TRBV13 and TRBJ1-2; no firm D call. Germline assignment: CDR1 PRHDT and CDR2 FYEKMQ (reference sequence). CDR3 length equals 16 residues. V lost 6 bases to trimming and J lost 1 base, with 18 bases between them. CDR3 residues: CASRLWLVSGNYGYTF. In DNA form, the CDR3 reads TGTGCCAGCAGACTTTGGCTTGTGTCTGGTAACTATGGCTACACCTTC.

The rearrangement links TRBV29-1 to TRBJ1-2; a possible D gene is TRBD1 (6 bases). V was trimmed by 6 bases and J by 4 bases, leaving 15 bases between them. The V gene's germline CDR1 is SQVTM and CDR2 ANQGSEA. The CDR3 is made up of 13 amino acids. The CDR3 nucleotides read TGCAGCGTATCGACAGGCATCCGCTATGGCTACACCTTC. Encoded protein: CSVSTGIRYGYTF. Drawing the rest from reference TRBV29-1 and TRBJ1-2, the complete variable domain is SAVISQKPSRDICQRGTSLTIQCQVDSQVTMMFWYRQQPGQSLTLIATANQGSEATYESGFVIDKFPISRPNLTFSTLTVSNMSPEDSSIYLCSVSTGIRYGYTFGSGTRLTVV.

The chain has TRBV6-1 and TRBJ2-3, with TRBD2 identical over 7 bases. The CDR3 extends over 12 amino acids. V lost 8 bases to trimming and J lost 2 bases; unmatched junction nucleotides: 1. Germline CDR1 MNHNS, CDR2 SASEGT. CDR3 DNA: TGTGCCAGCGGGAGGGCCACAGATACGCAGTATTTT. Amino acid sequence: CASGRATDTQYF.

The genes are TRBV15 and TRBJ1-5, with 8 bases matching TRBD1. This CDR3 spans 18 amino acids. V shed 1 base and J 2 bases; nucleotides not matched to a gene: 10. CDR1 LNHNV and CDR2 YYDKDF come from the germline V gene (reference sequence). CDR3 loop: CATSRGTGPSWGNQPQHF. The CDR3 nucleotides read TGTGCCACCAGCAGAGGGACAGGGCCTTCATGGGGCAATCAGCCCCAGCATTTT.

The chain joins TRBV4-1 to TRBJ1-2; the D gene is possibly TRBD1 (5 bases). Per the germline V gene, CDR1 is MGHRA and CDR2 is YSYEKL. Trimming cost V 4 bases and J 5 bases, with 17 bases left between them. CDR3 length: 15 amino acids. The CDR3, as DNA: TGCGCCAGCAGCCTGGCTCGGGGGGGAGAATATGGCTACACCTTC. Translation gives CASSLARGGEYGYTF.

This chain links TRBV19 with TRBJ1-1; TRBD1 matches 7 bases. Per germline, CDR1 LNHDA and CDR2 SQIVND (reference sequence). V was clipped by 8 bases and J by 1 base; unmatched bases: 4. CDR3 length: 13 residues. The CDR3 protein is CASQRQGNTEAFF. The CDR3 DNA reads TGTGCCAGTCAGCGACAGGGGAACACTGAAGCTTTCTTT.

This chain joins TRBV11-2 and TRBJ2-1; TRBD2 matches 7 bases. In germline, CDR1 is SGHAT, CDR2 FQNNGV. The junction had 4 bases not matched to a gene; V was cut back by 4 bases and J by 4 bases. The CDR3 is 14 amino acids. The CDR3 DNA sequence: TGTGCCAGCAGCTCCGGCGGGGGATACAATGAGCAGTTCTTC. This encodes CASSSGGGYNEQFF.

This clone was counted once. The V and J genes are TRBV30 and TRBJ2-1; D tentatively fits TRBD1 or TRBD2 (5 bases each). CDR1 and CDR2 (germline): GTSNPN, SVGIG (reference sequence). V shed 1 base and J shed 7 bases, with 14 bases lying between them. This CDR3 contains 14 residues. Here the CDR3 reads CAWSGGTWANEQFF. CDR3 coding DNA: TGTGCCTGGAGTGGGGGGACGTGGGCAAATGAGCAGTTCTTC.

This sequence joins TRBV2 and TRBJ1-4, with D possibly TRBD1 on 5 matching bases. The germline V gene encodes CDR1 SNHLY and CDR2 FYNNEI. Trimming cost V 4 bases and J 7 bases, with 13 bases left between them. The CDR3 extends over 14 amino acids. CDR3 region: CASSVTGVFEKLFF. The CDR3 nucleotides are TGTGCCAGCAGTGTGACGGGGGTTTTTGAAAAACTGTTTTTT.

The rearrangement links TRBV27 to TRBJ2-3; TRBD2 aligns across 13 bases. The CDR3 has 19 amino acids. CDR1 and CDR2 from the germline V gene are MNHEY and SMNVEV (reference sequence). Germline trimming cut 6 bases from V and 3 bases from J; bases unmatched to any gene: 15. The CDR3 coding sequence is TGTGCCAGCAGAAAAACGGGACTAGCGGGACGTACCATAACAGATACGCAGTATTTT. Its protein is CASRKTGLAGRTITDTQYF.

The rearrangement joins TRBV29-1 to TRBJ2-7, with no clear D. Germline assignment: CDR1 SQVTM and CDR2 ANQGSEA. V lost 6 bases and J 0 bases, leaving 9 bases between the germline ends. The CDR3 has 12 residues. Here the CDR3 DNA reads TGCAGCGTGGGTACAGTCTCCTACGAGCAGTACTTC. This translates into CSVGTVSYEQYF.